Here is one T cell receptor beta chain with its context. Its target is unknown. Full-length variable regions came from constant-region reverse primers plus semi-nested Nested Universal Primer A PCR. TCRdb re-derived calls from the 5' RACE reads in MiXCR, one entry per CDR3 protein. This table has 50,000 to 70,000 distinct CDR3 sequences, around 20% appearing once. Germline loops: CDR1 MGHDK, CDR2 SYGVNS. V lost 5 bases, J lost 4 bases, and 8 bases lay in between. The CDR3 length is 12 residues. Findings and limits, study-wide: Tumor-infiltrating Treg TCR alpha and beta sequences overlapped most with tumor naive CD4+ T cells, then blood naive. Whole repertoires were not studied in the larger cohort, only one V-J beta rearrangement. The TCR gene usage of tumor memory CD4+ T cells clustered together with blood and lymph node memory CD4+ cells and with lymph node naive CD4+ cells.

Cells sorted as Tregs were CD4+, CD25+ and CD127-/low. Material: tumor-infiltrating Tregs sorted from the breast tumor. The TCR was taken from a female donor with breast cancer. V gene TRBV25-1 combines with J gene TRBJ1-2; D perhaps matches TRBD1 (5 bases). The CDR3 reads CASSKGSYGYTF. In nucleotides, the CDR3 is TGTGCCAGCAGTAAGGGGTCCTATGGCTACACCTTC.